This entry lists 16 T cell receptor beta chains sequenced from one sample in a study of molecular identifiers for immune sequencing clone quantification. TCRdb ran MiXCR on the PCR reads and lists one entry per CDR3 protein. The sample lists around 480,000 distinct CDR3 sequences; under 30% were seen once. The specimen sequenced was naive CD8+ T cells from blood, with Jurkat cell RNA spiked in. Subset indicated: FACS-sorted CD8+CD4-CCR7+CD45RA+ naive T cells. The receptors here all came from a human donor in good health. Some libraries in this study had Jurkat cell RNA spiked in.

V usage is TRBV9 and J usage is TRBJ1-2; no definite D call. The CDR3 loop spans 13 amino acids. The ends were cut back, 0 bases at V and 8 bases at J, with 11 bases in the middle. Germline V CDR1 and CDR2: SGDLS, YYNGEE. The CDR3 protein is CASSVGAAGGYTF. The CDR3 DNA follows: TGTGCCAGCAGCGTAGGGGCGGCGGGCGGCTACACCTTC.

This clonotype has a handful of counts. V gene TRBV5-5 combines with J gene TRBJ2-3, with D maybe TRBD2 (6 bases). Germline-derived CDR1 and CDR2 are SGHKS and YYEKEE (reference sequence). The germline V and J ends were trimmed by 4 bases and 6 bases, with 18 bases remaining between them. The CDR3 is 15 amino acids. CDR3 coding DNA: TGTGCCAGCAGCGGGAGCGGGCGGGGTCTGGATACGCAGTATTTT. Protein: CASSGSGRGLDTQYF. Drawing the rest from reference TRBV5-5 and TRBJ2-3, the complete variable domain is DAGVTQSPTHLIKTRGQQVTLRCSPISGHKSVSWYQQVLGQGPQFIFQYYEKEERGRGNFPDRFSARQFPNYSSELNVNALLLGDSALYLCASSGSGRGLDTQYFGPGTRLTVL.

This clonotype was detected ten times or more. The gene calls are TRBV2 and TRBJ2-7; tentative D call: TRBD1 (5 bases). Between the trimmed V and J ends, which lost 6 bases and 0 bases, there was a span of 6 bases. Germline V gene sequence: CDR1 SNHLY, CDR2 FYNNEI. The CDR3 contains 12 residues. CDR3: CASRDTSYEQYF. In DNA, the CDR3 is TGTGCCAGCAGGGACACCTCCTACGAGCAGTACTTC.

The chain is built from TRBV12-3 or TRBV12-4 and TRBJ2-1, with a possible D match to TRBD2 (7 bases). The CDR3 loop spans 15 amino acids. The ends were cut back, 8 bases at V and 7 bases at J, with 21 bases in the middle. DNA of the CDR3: TGTGCCAGCCCCCCCGAGGGGGGGCCGGTAAATGAGCAGTTCTTC. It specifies CASPPEGGPVNEQFF.

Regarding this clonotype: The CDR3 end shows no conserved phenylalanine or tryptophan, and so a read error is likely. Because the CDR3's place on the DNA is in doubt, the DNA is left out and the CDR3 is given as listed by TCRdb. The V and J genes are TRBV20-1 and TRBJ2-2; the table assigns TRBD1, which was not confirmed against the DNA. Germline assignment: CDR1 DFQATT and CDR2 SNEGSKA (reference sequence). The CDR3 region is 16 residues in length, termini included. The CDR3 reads CSASYQGARGSGELLV.

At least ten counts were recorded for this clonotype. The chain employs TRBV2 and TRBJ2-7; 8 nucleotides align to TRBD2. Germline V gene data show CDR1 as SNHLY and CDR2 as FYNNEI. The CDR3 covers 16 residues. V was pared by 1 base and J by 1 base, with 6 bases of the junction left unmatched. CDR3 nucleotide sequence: TGTGCCAGCAGTGAAGTGGCGGGAGGAGGGTCCTACGAGCAGTACTTC. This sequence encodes CASSEVAGGGSYEQYF.

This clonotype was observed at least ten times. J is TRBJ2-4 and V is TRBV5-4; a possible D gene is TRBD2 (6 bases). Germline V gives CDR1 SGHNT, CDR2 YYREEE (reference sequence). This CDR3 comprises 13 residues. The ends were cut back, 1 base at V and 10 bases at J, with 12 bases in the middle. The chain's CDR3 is CASSLNGGAIQYF. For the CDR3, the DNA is TGTGCCAGCAGCTTGAACGGAGGGGCAATTCAGTACTTC.

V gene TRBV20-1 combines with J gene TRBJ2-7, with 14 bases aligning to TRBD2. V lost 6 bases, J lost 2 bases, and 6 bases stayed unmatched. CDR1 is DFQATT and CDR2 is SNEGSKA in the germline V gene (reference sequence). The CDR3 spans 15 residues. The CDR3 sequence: CSAERLAGGTYEQYF. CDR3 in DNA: TGCAGTGCCGAGAGACTAGCGGGAGGGACCTACGAGCAGTACTTC.

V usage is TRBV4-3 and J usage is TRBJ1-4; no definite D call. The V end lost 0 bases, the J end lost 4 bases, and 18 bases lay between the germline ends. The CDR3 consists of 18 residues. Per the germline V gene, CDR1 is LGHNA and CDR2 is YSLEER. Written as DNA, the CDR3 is TGCGCCAGCAGCCAAGATCCCGGGGTTCGGACTTTTAATGAAAAACTGTTTTTT. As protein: CASSQDPGVRTFNEKLFF.

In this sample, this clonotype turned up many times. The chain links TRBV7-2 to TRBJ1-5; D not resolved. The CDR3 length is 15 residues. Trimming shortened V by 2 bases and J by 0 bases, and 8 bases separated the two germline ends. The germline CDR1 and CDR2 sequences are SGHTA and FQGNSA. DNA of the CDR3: TGTGCCAGCAGCTTATGGCCGTATAGCAATCAGCCCCAGCATTTT. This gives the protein CASSLWPYSNQPQHF.

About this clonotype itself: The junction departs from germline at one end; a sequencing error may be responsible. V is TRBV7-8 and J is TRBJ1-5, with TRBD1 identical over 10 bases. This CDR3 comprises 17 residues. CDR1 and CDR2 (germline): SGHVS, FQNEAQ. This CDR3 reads CASSLGTGGYSNRPQHF. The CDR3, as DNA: TGTGCCAGCAGCTTAGGGACAGGGGGGTATAGCAATCGGCCCCAGCATTTT.

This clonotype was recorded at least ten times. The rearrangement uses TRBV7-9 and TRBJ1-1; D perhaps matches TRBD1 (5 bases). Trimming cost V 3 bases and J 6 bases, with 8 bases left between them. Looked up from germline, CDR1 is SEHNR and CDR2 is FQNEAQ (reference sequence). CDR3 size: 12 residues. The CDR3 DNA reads TGTGCCAGCAGCTTGGGACTTTCTGAAGCTTTCTTT. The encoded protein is CASSLGLSEAFF.

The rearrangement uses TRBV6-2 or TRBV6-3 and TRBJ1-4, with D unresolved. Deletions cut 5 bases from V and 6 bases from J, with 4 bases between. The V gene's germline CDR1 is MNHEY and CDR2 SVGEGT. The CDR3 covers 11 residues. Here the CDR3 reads CASSRDEKLFF. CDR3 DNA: TGTGCCAGCAGTCGGGATGAAAAACTGTTTTTT.

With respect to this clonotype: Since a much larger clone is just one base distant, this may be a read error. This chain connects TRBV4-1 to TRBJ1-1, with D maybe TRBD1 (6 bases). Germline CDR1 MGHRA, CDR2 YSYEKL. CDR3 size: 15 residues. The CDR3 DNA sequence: TGCGCCAGCAGCCGGAGGGGGGGCGCTGGCACTGGAGCTTTCTTT. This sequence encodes CASSRRGGAGTGAFF.

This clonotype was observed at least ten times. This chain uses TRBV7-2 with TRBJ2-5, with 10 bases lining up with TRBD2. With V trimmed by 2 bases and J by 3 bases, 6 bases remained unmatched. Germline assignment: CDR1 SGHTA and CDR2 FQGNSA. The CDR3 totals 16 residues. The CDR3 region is CASSLSPGLAEETQYF. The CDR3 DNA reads TGTGCCAGCAGCTTAAGCCCAGGACTAGCGGAAGAGACCCAGTACTTC.

CDR3 loop: CSARYPGNYGYTF. CDR3 bases: TGCAGTGCTAGATATCCGGGAAACTATGGCTACACCTTC. The J gene is TRBJ1-2, the V gene TRBV20-1; D is ambiguous. With 2 bases removed from V and 2 bases from J, the gap between germline ends came to 9 bases. Germline V gene sequence: CDR1 DFQATT, CDR2 SNEGSKA (reference sequence). This CDR3 comprises 13 residues.